These 8 T cell receptor beta chains share one sample of origin, sequenced in a study of CD8 T cells in ankylosing spondylitis. TCRdb re-called the 5' RACE reads through MiXCR, storing one row per CDR3 protein. The sample lists about 130,000 distinct CDR3 sequences; just under 7.5% were seen once. The sequenced sample was blood, either unsorted or a sorted T cell fraction (not recorded which). Every receptor here comes from a female donor with ankylosing spondylitis or in good health (not recorded which).

The table lists this clonotype with many counts. This chain uses TRBV2 with TRBJ2-3; 9 positions agree with TRBD1. The CDR3 covers 14 residues. Germline lookup yields CDR1 SNHLY and CDR2 FYNNEI. V trimming: 10 bases; J trimming: 6 bases; junction bases outside the gene matches: 11. Here the CDR3 DNA reads TGTGCCAACATGAAACAGGGGGCAGGCGATACGCAGTATTTT. This gives the protein CANMKQGAGDTQYF. Full variable domain (missing parts from reference TRBV2 and TRBJ2-3): EPEVTQTPSHQVTQMGQEVILRCVPISNHLYFYWYRQILGQKVEFLVSFYNNEISEKSEIFDDQFSVERPDGSNFTLKIRSTKLEDSAMYFCANMKQGAGDTQYFGPGTRLTVL.

This clonotype was seen repeatedly, ten times or more. The chain joins TRBV12-3 or TRBV12-4 to TRBJ1-2; 8 bases fit TRBD1. The V and J ends lost 4 bases and 4 bases, in that order; junction bases with no gene match: 8. The CDR3 consists of 15 residues. The chain's CDR3 is CASSSAGGTGYGYTF. In DNA form, the CDR3 reads TGTGCCAGCAGTTCGGCCGGCGGGACAGGCTATGGCTACACCTTC.

This clonotype was observed many times. The chain has TRBV20-1 and TRBJ1-2, with 7 bases identical to TRBD1. CDR1 and CDR2 (germline): DFQATT, SNEGSKA (reference sequence). This CDR3 comprises 14 residues. The junction had 6 bases not matched to a gene; V was cut back by 3 bases and J by 2 bases. DNA for the CDR3: TGCAGTGCTAGGGGGGACAGACGAAACTATGGCTACACCTTC. It yields the protein CSARGDRRNYGYTF.

This clonotype occurred many times. The chain uses TRBV19 and TRBJ1-1, with unresolved D. Germline loops: CDR1 LNHDA, CDR2 SQIVND (reference sequence). Trimming removed 7 bases from V and 0 bases from J, with 6 bases in between. The CDR3 contains 12 residues. The CDR3 bases are TGTGCCAGTAAGCAGATGAACACTGAAGCTTTCTTT. Protein product: CASKQMNTEAFF.

Ten or more counts support this clonotype. V gene TRBV7-2 combines with J gene TRBJ1-1; maybe TRBD1 (5 bases). This CDR3 is built from 15 residues. Trimming pared 5 bases from V and 1 base from J, leaving 14 bases between. From germline, CDR1 is SGHTA and CDR2 FQGNSA. CDR3 in amino acids: CASSALGDSNTEAFF. The CDR3 DNA is TGTGCCAGCAGCGCCTTGGGGGATTCGAACACTGAAGCTTTCTTT.

This clonotype was seen many times. This rearrangement joins TRBV18 to TRBJ1-2; 7 positions agree with TRBD1. The CDR3 sequence is 13 residues long. Germline-derived CDR1 and CDR2 are KGHSH and LQKENI. V gave up 4 bases and J gave up 6 bases; unmatched junction bases: 5. CDR3 bases: TGTGCCAGCTCACAAGACAGGGCGCATGGCTACACCTTC. Translation: CASSQDRAHGYTF. Full variable domain (remainder filled in from reference TRBV18 and TRBJ1-2): NAGVMQNPRHLVRRRGQEARLRCSPMKGHSHVYWYRQLPEEGLKFMVYLQKENIIDESGMPKERFSAEFPKEGPSILRIQQVVRGDSAAYFCASSQDRAHGYTFGSGTRLTVV.

This clonotype was observed many times. The chain joins TRBV5-1 to TRBJ2-7, with D perhaps TRBD1 or TRBD2 (5 bases each). V was trimmed by 0 bases and J by 5 bases, leaving 12 bases between them. The germline V gene has CDR1 SGHRS and CDR2 YFSETQ. The CDR3 is made up of 14 amino acids. Here the CDR3 reads CASSLAIRGHEQYF. The CDR3 DNA sequence: TGCGCCAGCAGCTTGGCCATAAGGGGACACGAGCAGTACTTC.

This clonotype has at least ten counts. V is TRBV7-2 and J is TRBJ1-5; D is perhaps TRBD1 (6 bases). Germline V gene sequence: CDR1 SGHTA, CDR2 FQGNSA. V was shortened by 3 bases and J by 4 bases, with 13 bases between the two germline ends. This CDR3 region has 15 residues. CDR3 sequence (DNA): TGTGCCAGCAGCTTGGGGCACAGGGTTAATCAGCCCCAGCATTTT. Its protein is CASSLGHRVNQPQHF.